Listed here are 28 T cell receptor beta chains from one sample, sequenced in a study of T cells in Graves' hyperthyroidism and ophthalmopathy (dated 2019 in TCRdb). Library preparation was by multiplex PCR. Sequenced using an Illumina HiSeq 2000. Amplification of TCR beta CDR3 regions was carried out from RNA transcripts. A first-round RT-PCR of the TCR CDR3 used the HTBI primer set with the Qiagen OneStep RT-PCR kit. TCRdb's own reprocessing of the public reads used fastp at Q25 and MiXCR and kept productive beta chains. Each entry is one CDR3 protein sequence, shown with its most common DNA and genes. This sample is represented by roughly 200,000 distinct CDR3 sequences; about 18% of them were singletons. 35% to 50% of the sample rests with the top ten. Sequenced input: blood. All receptors derive from a man between 40 and 49 years old with Graves' hyperthyroidism.

There are a few counts of this clonotype. The J gene is TRBJ1-5, the V gene TRBV27; no firm D call. This CDR3 spans 15 amino acids. Trimming pared 1 base from V and 4 bases from J, leaving 11 bases between. CDR1 and CDR2 (germline): MNHEY, SMNVEV (reference sequence). CDR3: CASSLFVGGNQPQHF. In DNA, the CDR3 is TGTGCCAGCAGTTTATTCGTGGGTGGGAATCAGCCCCAGCATTTT.

A few counts support this clonotype. The genes are TRBV7-9 and TRBJ1-3; TRBD1 is a possible D gene (6 bases). V dropped 5 bases and J dropped 1 base, with 15 bases sitting between them. This CDR3 region has 16 residues. Germline assignment: CDR1 SEHNR and CDR2 FQNEAQ (reference sequence). The DNA for the CDR3 is TGTGCCAGCAGCCAAAAGACAGGACAATCTGGAAACACCATATATTTT. Translated, it gives CASSQKTGQSGNTIYF.

With regard to this clonotype: Being one base from a much bigger clone, this may be a read error. The chain carries TRBV6-1 and TRBJ2-1, with D possibly being TRBD1 (5 bases). V shed 6 bases and J shed 0 bases, with 9 bases lying between them. CDR1 and CDR2 (germline): MNHNS, SASEGT. The CDR3 totals 14 residues. The CDR3 sequence: CASRTGVSYNEQFF. The DNA of the CDR3 is TGTGCCAGCAGAACAGGTGTCTCCTACAATGAGCAGTTCTTC.

This chain connects TRBV6-2 or TRBV6-3 to TRBJ1-1; TRBD1 might be the D (6 bases). Looked up from germline, CDR1 is MNHEY and CDR2 is SVGEGT. CDR3 length equals 11 residues. Trimming took off 7 bases at V and 11 bases at J, with 14 bases between the two ends. CDR3 region: CASTGGPGAFF. The DNA for the CDR3 is TGTGCCAGCACGGGGGGCCCTGGGGCTTTCTTT.

This chain joins TRBV7-2 and TRBJ2-3; 13 bases are a match to TRBD2. Germline lookup yields CDR1 SGHTA and CDR2 FQGNSA. Trimming removed 0 bases from V and 0 bases from J; junction bases left unmatched: 6. This CDR3 is built from 19 residues. The CDR3: CASSLALGLAGASTDTQYF. CDR3 DNA sequence: TGTGCCAGCAGCTTAGCGCTTGGACTAGCGGGGGCAAGCACAGATACGCAGTATTTT.

This clonotype was found many times. The CDR3 nucleotides are TGTGCCAGCAGTCGCTATGGGGAGAAGCCCATGTTTTTT. Its protein product is CASSRYGEKPMFF. The V and J genes are TRBV7-2 and TRBJ1-4; D not resolved. CDR3 length: 13 residues. CDR1 SGHTA and CDR2 FQGNSA come from the germline V gene. Trimming left V 6 bases short and J 15 bases short, with 20 bases between.

This clonotype was counted at least ten times. A read error may account for a junction end that differs from germline. The chain combines TRBV12-3 or TRBV12-4 with TRBJ2-3; no definite D call. The CDR3 is made up of 12 amino acids. CDR3 nucleotide sequence: TGTGCCAGCAATTTACCCCCCGATACGCAGTATTTT. As protein: CASNLPPDTQYF.

The table lists this clonotype with many counts. V usage is TRBV9 and J usage is TRBJ2-3, with 10 bases aligning to TRBD1. CDR3 length equals 17 residues. Germline loops: CDR1 SGDLS, CDR2 YYNGEE. With 3 bases clipped from V and 2 bases from J, the junction kept 9 bases outside the gene matches. CDR3 sequence reads: CASSAGTGAPYTDTQYF. CDR3 nucleotides: TGTGCCAGCAGCGCCGGGACAGGGGCCCCTTACACAGATACGCAGTATTTT.

The V and J genes are TRBV28 and TRBJ1-6; D might be TRBD1 (6 bases). CDR3 length equals 12 residues. The germline V gene encodes CDR1 MDHEN and CDR2 SYDVKM. V was cut by 6 bases and J by 8 bases, with 8 bases left in between. CDR3 coding DNA: TGTGCCAGCAGCCGACAGGATTCACCCCTCCACTTT. Translated, it gives CASSRQDSPLHF.

This clonotype was found many times. The chain links TRBV30 to TRBJ1-1; 7 bases are shared with TRBD1. The CDR3 is made up of 12 amino acids. V shed 2 bases and J 8 bases; nucleotides not matched to a gene: 5. Looked up from germline, CDR1 is GTSNPN and CDR2 is SVGIG (reference sequence). The CDR3 DNA follows: TGTGCCTGGAGTATCCGGGACAGAGAAGCTTTCTTT. It encodes CAWSIRDREAFF.

CDR3 protein: CASSFASTYEQYF. The CDR3 DNA sequence: TGTGCCAGCAGCTTCGCCAGTACCTACGAGCAGTACTTC. V gene TRBV5-5 combines with J gene TRBJ2-7; the D is unclear. CDR1 is SGHKS and CDR2 is YYEKEE in the germline V gene (reference sequence). V was shortened by 2 bases and J by 2 bases, with 8 bases between the two germline ends. CDR3 length: 13 amino acids.

This clonotype occurred many times. V is TRBV6-6 and J is TRBJ2-7, with unresolved D. This CDR3 spans 14 amino acids. CDR1 and CDR2 (germline): MNHNY, SVGAGI (reference sequence). Trimming cost V 0 bases and J 3 bases, with 9 bases left between them. CDR3 sequence reads: CASSYSGGSYEQYF. The CDR3 DNA is TGTGCCAGCAGTTACTCAGGCGGCAGCTACGAGCAGTACTTC.

This clonotype was picked up one time. The V gene is TRBV6-5, the J gene TRBJ1-2; 10 bases are a match to TRBD1. The CDR3 sequence is 16 residues long. Germline values: CDR1 MNHEY, CDR2 SVGAGI. J gave up 3 bases and V 0 bases, and 4 bases lay outside the gene matches. The CDR3 DNA reads TGTGCCAGCAGTTACTCCGGGACAGGGGAGGACTATGGCTACACCTTC. Its protein product is CASSYSGTGEDYGYTF.

This clonotype was detected many times. Written as DNA, the CDR3 is TGTGCCAGCAGTCCTTGGGGACAGCAGAACACTGAAGCTTTCTTT. This translates into CASSPWGQQNTEAFF. The V and J genes are TRBV28 and TRBJ1-1, with TRBD1 matching over 7 bases. J lost 1 base, V lost 5 bases, and 7 bases had no gene match. From germline, CDR1 is MDHEN and CDR2 SYDVKM. This CDR3 is built from 15 residues.

This chain joins TRBV7-2 and TRBJ1-5; D gene ambiguous. Germline V gene lookup returns CDR1 SGHTA and CDR2 FQGNSA. V was trimmed by 2 bases and J by 0 bases, leaving 8 bases between them. The CDR3 spans 15 residues. The CDR3 sequence is CASSLSVDSNQPQHF. The DNA of the CDR3 is TGTGCCAGCAGCTTATCCGTGGATAGCAATCAGCCCCAGCATTTT.

The chain recombines TRBV7-9 with TRBJ2-7; no clear D gene. CDR3 length: 15 residues. V lost 2 bases to trimming and J lost 1 base, with 12 bases between them. The germline V gene encodes CDR1 SEHNR and CDR2 FQNEAQ (reference sequence). The DNA for the CDR3 is TGTGCCAGCAGCTTAATAGGCAGGCCTTCCTACGAGCAGTACTTC. Amino acids: CASSLIGRPSYEQYF.

This chain connects TRBV6-1 to TRBJ2-3; TRBD1 matches at 9 bases. CDR3 length: 16 residues. Trimming cost V 7 bases and J 4 bases; bases outside gene matches: 12. Per the germline V gene, CDR1 is MNHNS and CDR2 is SASEGT. The DNA for the CDR3 is TGTGCCAGCATTAAAACCCCGGGACAGGGAGCAGATACGCAGTATTTT. Translated: CASIKTPGQGADTQYF.

This clonotype occurred a few times. The rearrangement joins TRBV5-1 to TRBJ1-2, with 10 bases identical to TRBD1. Trimming cost V 3 bases and J 4 bases; bases outside gene matches: 3. The CDR3 runs 14 residues. Germline CDR1 reads SGHRS; CDR2 reads YFSETQ. For the CDR3, the DNA is TGCGCCAGCAGCTCGGACAGGGGGACCTATGGCTACACCTTC. As protein: CASSSDRGTYGYTF.

Points on this clonotype: This may be a read error: a much more frequent sequence differs by one nucleotide. The chain employs TRBV19 and TRBJ1-1; D gene uncertain. The germline gives CDR1 LNHDA, CDR2 SQIVND (reference sequence). The CDR3 is made up of 13 amino acids. CDR3 in DNA: TGTGCCAGTAAAGGCAGCCCTAGGGCTGAAGCTTCCTTT. Protein product: CASKGSPRAEASF.

The CDR3 coding sequence is TGCAGTGCTAGTAAGGGGCCTGGCAATCAGCCCCAGCATTTT. Its protein product is CSASKGPGNQPQHF. The V gene is TRBV20-1, the J gene TRBJ1-5; D is perhaps TRBD1 (5 bases). CDR3 length: 14 amino acids. V dropped 3 bases and J dropped 2 bases, with 11 bases sitting between them. Germline V gene data show CDR1 as DFQATT and CDR2 as SNEGSKA (reference sequence).

The rearrangement uses TRBV30 and TRBJ1-5; tentative D call: TRBD1 (5 bases). The CDR3 consists of 15 residues. Trimming left V 2 bases short and J 0 bases short, with 11 bases between. Looked up from germline, CDR1 is GTSNPN and CDR2 is SVGIG (reference sequence). CDR3 DNA sequence: TGTGCCTGGAGTACCTCAGGGTATAGCAATCAGCCCCAGCATTTT. Translation: CAWSTSGYSNQPQHF.

This clonotype occurred many times. The chain employs TRBV11-2 and TRBJ2-3; no firm D call. Germline CDR1 reads SGHAT; CDR2 reads FQNNGV. Trimming pared 2 bases from V and 4 bases from J, leaving 7 bases between. The CDR3 totals 13 residues. The CDR3 nucleotides are TGTGCCAGCAGCTTATATCTAGCAGATACGCAGTATTTT. Translation gives CASSLYLADTQYF.

This clonotype was counted only a few times. CDR3 sequence: CASSPFRGGGKETQYF. Written as DNA, the CDR3 is TGCGCCAGCAGCCCCTTTAGGGGGGGGGGGAAAGAGACCCAGTACTTC. The gene calls are TRBV4-1 and TRBJ2-5, with a possible D match to TRBD2 (7 bases). With 4 bases removed from V and 3 bases from J, the gap between germline ends came to 18 bases. The CDR3 has 16 amino acids. Germline CDR1 reads MGHRA; CDR2 reads YSYEKL.

Many counts were recorded for this clonotype. The rearrangement links TRBV2 to TRBJ2-1; 9 bases map to TRBD1. The CDR3 spans 13 residues. V was clipped by 0 bases and J by 14 bases; unmatched bases: 5. Germline V gene data show CDR1 as SNHLY and CDR2 as FYNNEI. The DNA of the CDR3 is TGTGCCAGCAGTGAAGCTATCACAGGGGGCAAGTTCTTC. It specifies CASSEAITGGKFF. The full variable domain, with the rest looked up from reference TRBV2 and TRBJ2-1, is EPEVTQTPSHQVTQMGQEVILRCVPISNHLYFYWYRQILGQKVEFLVSFYNNEISEKSEIFDDQFSVERPDGSNFTLKIRSTKLEDSAMYFCASSEAITGGKFFGPGTRLTVL.

This clonotype has a count of ten or more. The chain couples TRBV2 to TRBJ2-5, with 10 nucleotides matching TRBD1. There are 14 residues in the CDR3. Per germline, CDR1 SNHLY and CDR2 FYNNEI. The ends lost 6 bases at V and 7 bases at J; junction bases unmatched: 8. DNA for the CDR3: TGTGCCAGCAGGGACGACAGGGGGCCTGGGACCCAGTACTTC. It specifies CASRDDRGPGTQYF.

This chain links TRBV9 with TRBJ2-2, with D possibly called TRBD1 or TRBD2 (5 bases each). CDR1 and CDR2 from the germline V gene are SGDLS and YYNGEE. Trimming cost V 6 bases and J 5 bases, with 8 bases left between them. CDR3 length: 12 amino acids. CDR3 region: CASNGGTGELFF. The CDR3 bases are TGTGCCAGCAATGGGGGTACCGGGGAGCTGTTTTTT.

The chain carries TRBV28 and TRBJ2-3; 7 bases agree with TRBD2. CDR3 length: 15 amino acids. Germline CDR1 MDHEN, CDR2 SYDVKM. V was clipped by 3 bases and J by 2 bases; unmatched bases: 5. The CDR3 loop reads CASSLGGSHTDTQYF. The CDR3 nucleotides are TGTGCCAGCAGTTTGGGAGGGTCCCACACAGATACGCAGTATTTT.

This chain uses TRBV5-4 with TRBJ2-7, with D possibly being TRBD2 (5 bases). Between the trimmed V and J ends, which lost 0 bases and 0 bases, there was a span of 13 bases. Germline V gene sequence: CDR1 SGHNT, CDR2 YYREEE (reference sequence). The CDR3 contains 16 residues. DNA of the CDR3: TGTGCCAGCAGCTTGGTCGTAGCGAGGAGCTCCTACGAGCAGTACTTC. It codes for CASSLVVARSSYEQYF.